The clone carrying this T cell receptor (beta chain) occurred a few times. The target antigen is unknown. This sample was included in a study of T-cell reconstitution after alpha-beta-depleted transplantation in children. Notes on the study in general: There were some patients whose high TCRbeta diversity at day 60 came from surviving recipient T cells and thymic progenitors. About two months after transplant, alpha-beta T cells reportedly came from several hundred expanded graft clones. Newly produced T cells mostly provided counts and TCRbeta diversity after one year, as hyperexpanded clones declined.

The TCRbeta library incorporated unique molecular identifiers. TCRdb redid the calling of the PCR reads with MiXCR, one entry per CDR3 protein. The profile covers about 610,000 distinct CDR3 sequences, with more than 20% appearing a single time and approximately 39% taken by the ten largest. This CDR3 comprises 14 residues. The V and J ends lost 4 bases and 6 bases, in that order; junction bases with no gene match: 6. Per the germline V gene, CDR1 is MNHEY and CDR2 is SVGAGI. The source is a boy in the first two years of life with Wiskott-Aldrich syndrome, due to receive a stem cell transplant. This chain connects TRBV6-5 to TRBJ2-3; 8 bases align to TRBD2. Sequenced here: PBMCs, sampled before TCRalphabeta/CD19-depleted stem cell transplant. The CDR3 DNA follows: TGTGCCAGCAGTTGGGCGGGAGGAGGTGATACGCAGTATTTT. Translating gives CASSWAGGGDTQYF.